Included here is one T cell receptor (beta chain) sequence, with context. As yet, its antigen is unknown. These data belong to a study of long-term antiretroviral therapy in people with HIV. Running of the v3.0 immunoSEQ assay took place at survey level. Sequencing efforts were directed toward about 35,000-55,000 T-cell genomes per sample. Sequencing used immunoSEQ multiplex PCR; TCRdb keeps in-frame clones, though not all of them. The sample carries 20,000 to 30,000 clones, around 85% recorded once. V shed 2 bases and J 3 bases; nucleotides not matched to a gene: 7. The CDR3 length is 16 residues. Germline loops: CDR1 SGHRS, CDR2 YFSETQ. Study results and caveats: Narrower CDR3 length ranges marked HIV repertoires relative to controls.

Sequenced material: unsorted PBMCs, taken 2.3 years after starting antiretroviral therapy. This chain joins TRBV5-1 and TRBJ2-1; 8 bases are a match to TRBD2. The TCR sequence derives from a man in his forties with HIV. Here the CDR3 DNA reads TGCGCCAGCAGCTTCGGGAATAGCGGGGTCTACAATGAGCAGTTCTTC. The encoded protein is CASSFGNSGVYNEQFF.